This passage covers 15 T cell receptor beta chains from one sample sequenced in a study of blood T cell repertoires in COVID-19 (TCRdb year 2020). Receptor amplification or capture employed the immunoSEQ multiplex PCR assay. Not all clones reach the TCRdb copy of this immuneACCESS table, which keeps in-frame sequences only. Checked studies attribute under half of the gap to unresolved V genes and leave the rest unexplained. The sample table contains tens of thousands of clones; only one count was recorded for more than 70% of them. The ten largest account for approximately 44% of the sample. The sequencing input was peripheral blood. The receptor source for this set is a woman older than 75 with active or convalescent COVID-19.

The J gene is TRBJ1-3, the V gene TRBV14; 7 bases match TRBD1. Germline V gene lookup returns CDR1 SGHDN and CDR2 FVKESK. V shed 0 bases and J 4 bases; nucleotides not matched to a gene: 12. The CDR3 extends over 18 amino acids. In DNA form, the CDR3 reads TGTGCCAGCAGCCAAGATCGACAGGGCTTTTACTTCGGAAACACCATATATTTT. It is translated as CASSQDRQGFYFGNTIYF.

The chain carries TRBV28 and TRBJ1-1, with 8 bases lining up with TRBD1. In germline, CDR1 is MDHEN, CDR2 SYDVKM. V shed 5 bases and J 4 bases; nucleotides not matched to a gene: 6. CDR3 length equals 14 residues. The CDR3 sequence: CASSNPQGATEAFF. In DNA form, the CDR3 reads TGTGCCAGCAGTAATCCTCAGGGGGCCACTGAAGCTTTCTTT.

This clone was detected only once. CDR3 in DNA: TGTGCCAGTTGTCTAGTCCGGTCACCCCTCCACTTT. The encoded protein is CASCLVRSPLHF. The V call is TRBV2, the J call TRBJ1-6; D is ambiguous. This CDR3 has 12 amino acids. V gave up 9 bases and J gave up 10 bases, with 13 bases separating them. The V gene's germline CDR1 is SNHLY and CDR2 FYNNEI.

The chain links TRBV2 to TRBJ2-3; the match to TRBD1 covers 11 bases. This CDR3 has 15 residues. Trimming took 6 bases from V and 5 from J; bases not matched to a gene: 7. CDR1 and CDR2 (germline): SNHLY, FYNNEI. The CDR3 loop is CASRVGQGAQDTQYF. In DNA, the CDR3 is TGTGCCAGCAGAGTAGGACAGGGGGCCCAAGATACGCAGTATTTT.

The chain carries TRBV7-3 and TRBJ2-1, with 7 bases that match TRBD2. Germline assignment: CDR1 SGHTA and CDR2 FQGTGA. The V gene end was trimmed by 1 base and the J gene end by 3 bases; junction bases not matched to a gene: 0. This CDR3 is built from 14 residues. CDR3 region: CASSLSGSYNEQFF. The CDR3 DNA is TGTGCCAGCAGCTTAAGCGGGAGCTACAATGAGCAGTTCTTC.

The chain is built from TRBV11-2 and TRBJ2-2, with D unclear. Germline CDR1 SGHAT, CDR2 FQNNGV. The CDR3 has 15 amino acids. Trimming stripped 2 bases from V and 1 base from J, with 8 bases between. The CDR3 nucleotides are TGTGCCAGCAGCTTATTCGCAGAGAACACCGGGGAGCTGTTTTTT. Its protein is CASSLFAENTGELFF. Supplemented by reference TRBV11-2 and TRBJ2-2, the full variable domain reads EAGVAQSPRYKIIEKRQSVAFWCNPISGHATLYWYQQILGQGPKLLIQFQNNGVVDDSQLPKDRFSAERLKGVDSTLKIQPAKLEDSAVYLCASSLFAENTGELFFGEGSRLTVL.

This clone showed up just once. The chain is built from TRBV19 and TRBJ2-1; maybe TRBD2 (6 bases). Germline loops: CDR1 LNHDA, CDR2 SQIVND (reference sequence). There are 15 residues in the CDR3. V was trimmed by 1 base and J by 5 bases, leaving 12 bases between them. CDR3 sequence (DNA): TGTGCCAGTAGTATAGTGGGGGGATCTAACAATGAGCAGTTCTTC. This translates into CASSIVGGSNNEQFF.

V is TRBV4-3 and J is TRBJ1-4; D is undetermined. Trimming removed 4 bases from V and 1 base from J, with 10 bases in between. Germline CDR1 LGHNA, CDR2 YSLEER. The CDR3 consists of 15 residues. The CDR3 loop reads CASSRDGRTNEKLFF. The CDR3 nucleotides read TGCGCCAGCAGCCGAGACGGGAGAACTAATGAAAAACTGTTTTTT.

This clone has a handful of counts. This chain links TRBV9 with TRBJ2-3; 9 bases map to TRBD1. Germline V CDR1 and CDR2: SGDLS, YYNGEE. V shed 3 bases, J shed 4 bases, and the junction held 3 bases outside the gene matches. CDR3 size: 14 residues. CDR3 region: CASSEQGAADTQYF. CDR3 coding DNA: TGTGCCAGCAGCGAACAGGGGGCCGCAGATACGCAGTATTTT.

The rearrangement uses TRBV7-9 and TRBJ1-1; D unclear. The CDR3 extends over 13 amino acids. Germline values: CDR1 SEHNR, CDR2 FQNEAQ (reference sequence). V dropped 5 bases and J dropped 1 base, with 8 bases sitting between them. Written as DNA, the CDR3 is TGTGCCAGCAGCGATTACAGGAACACTGAAGCTTTCTTT. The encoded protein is CASSDYRNTEAFF.

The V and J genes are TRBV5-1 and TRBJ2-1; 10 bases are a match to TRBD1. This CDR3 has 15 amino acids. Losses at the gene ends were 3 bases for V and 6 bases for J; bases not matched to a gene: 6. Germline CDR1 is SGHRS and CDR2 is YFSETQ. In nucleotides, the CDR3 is TGCGCCAGCAGCTCCGGACAGGGGGTGGGCAATGAGCAGTTCTTC. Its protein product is CASSSGQGVGNEQFF.

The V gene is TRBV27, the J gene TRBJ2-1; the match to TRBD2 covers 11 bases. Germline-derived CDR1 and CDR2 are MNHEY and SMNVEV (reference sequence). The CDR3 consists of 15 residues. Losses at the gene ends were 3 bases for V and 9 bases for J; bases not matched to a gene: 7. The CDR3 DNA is TGTGCCAGCAGTTTTAGCGGGAGGGCCGGGAGTGAGCAGTTCTTC. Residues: CASSFSGRAGSEQFF.

CDR3 residues: CSASKGTSGYTDTQYF. CDR3 DNA sequence: TGCAGTGCTAGTAAAGGAACTAGCGGATACACAGATACGCAGTATTTT. The V call is TRBV20-1, the J call TRBJ2-3, with 8 bases identical to TRBD2. Germline V gene data show CDR1 as DFQATT and CDR2 as SNEGSKA (reference sequence). The CDR3 consists of 16 residues. With 3 bases clipped from V and 2 bases from J, the junction kept 10 bases outside the gene matches.

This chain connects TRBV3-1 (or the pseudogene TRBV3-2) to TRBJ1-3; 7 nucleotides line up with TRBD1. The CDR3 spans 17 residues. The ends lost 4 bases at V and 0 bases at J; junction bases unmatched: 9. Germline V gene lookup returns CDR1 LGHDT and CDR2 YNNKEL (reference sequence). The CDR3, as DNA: TGTGCCAGCAGCCTCTTACGGACAGGAAACTCTGGAAACACCATATATTTT. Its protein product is CASSLLRTGNSGNTIYF.

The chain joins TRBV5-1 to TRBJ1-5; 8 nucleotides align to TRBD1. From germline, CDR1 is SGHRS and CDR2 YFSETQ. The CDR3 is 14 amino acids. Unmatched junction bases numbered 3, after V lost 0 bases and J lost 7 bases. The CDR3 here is CASSLAGGYQPQHF. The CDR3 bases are TGCGCCAGCAGCTTGGCAGGGGGCTACCAGCCCCAGCATTTT.